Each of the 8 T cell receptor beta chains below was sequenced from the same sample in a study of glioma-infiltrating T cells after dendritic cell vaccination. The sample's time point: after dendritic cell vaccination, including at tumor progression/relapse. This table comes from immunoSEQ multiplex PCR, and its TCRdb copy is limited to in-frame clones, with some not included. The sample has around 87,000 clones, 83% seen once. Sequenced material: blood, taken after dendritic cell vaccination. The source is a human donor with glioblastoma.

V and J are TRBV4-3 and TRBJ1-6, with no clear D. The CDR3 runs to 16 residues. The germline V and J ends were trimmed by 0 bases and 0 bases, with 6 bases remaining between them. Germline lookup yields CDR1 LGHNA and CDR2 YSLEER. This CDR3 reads CASSQDASSYNSPLHF. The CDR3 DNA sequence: TGCGCCAGCAGCCAAGACGCGAGCTCCTATAATTCACCCCTCCACTTT.

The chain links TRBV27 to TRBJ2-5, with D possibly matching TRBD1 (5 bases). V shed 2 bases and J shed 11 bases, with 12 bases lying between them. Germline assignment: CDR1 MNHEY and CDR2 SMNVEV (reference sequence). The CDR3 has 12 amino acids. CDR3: CASSLMGREQYF. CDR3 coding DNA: TGTGCCAGCAGTTTAATGGGGCGTGAGCAGTACTTC.

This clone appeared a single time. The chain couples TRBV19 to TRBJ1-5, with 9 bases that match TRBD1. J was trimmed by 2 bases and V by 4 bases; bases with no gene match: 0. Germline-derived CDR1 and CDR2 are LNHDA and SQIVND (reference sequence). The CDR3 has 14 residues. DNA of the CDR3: TGTGCCAGTAGTAGGGACAGGGGCAATCAGCCCCAGCATTTT. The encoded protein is CASSRDRGNQPQHF. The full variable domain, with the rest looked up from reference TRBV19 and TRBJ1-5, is DGGITQSPKYLFRKEGQNVTLSCEQNLNHDAMYWYRQDPGQGLRLIYYSQIVNDFQKGDIAEGYSVSREKKESFPLTVTSAQKNPTAFYLCASSRDRGNQPQHFGDGTRLSIL.

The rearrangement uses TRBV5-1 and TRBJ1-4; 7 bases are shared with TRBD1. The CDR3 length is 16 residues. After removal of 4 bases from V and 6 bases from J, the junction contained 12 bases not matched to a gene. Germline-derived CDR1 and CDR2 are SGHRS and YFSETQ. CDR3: CASSPWRGQADEKLFF. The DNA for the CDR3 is TGCGCCAGCAGCCCTTGGAGGGGGCAGGCCGATGAAAAACTGTTTTTT. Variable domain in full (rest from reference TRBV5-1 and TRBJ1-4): KAGVTQTPRYLIKTRGQQVTLSCSPISGHRSVSWYQQTPGQGLQFLFEYFSETQRNKGNFPGRFSGRQFSNSRSEMNVSTLELGDSALYLCASSPWRGQADEKLFFGSGTQLSVL.

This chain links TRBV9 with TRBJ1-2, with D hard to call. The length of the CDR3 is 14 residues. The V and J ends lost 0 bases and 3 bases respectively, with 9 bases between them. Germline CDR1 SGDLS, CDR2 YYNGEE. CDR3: CASSVGAGYYGYTF. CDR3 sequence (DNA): TGTGCCAGCAGCGTAGGAGCAGGATACTATGGCTACACCTTC.

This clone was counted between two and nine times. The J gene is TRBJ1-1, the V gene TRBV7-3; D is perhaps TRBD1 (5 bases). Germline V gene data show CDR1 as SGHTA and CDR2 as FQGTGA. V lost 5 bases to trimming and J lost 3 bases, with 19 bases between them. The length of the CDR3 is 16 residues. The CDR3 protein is CASSPSPSGSDTEAFF. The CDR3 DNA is TGTGCCAGCAGCCCTAGTCCTTCAGGGTCCGACACTGAAGCTTTCTTT.

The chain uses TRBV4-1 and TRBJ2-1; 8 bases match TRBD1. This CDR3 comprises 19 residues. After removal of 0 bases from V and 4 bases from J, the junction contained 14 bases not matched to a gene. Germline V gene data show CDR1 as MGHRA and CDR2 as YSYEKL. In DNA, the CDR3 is TGCGCCAGCAGCCAAGACATTAGGACCGGGACAGGAGTATACAATGAGCAGTTCTTC. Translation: CASSQDIRTGTGVYNEQFF.

The CDR3 region has the DNA TGTGCCAGCAGCGCCGACTTTGATACGCAGTATTTT. This codes for CASSADFDTQYF. This chain joins TRBV7-2 and TRBJ2-3; D gene unclear. CDR1 and CDR2 from the germline V gene are SGHTA and FQGNSA. The CDR3 spans 12 residues. V lost 5 bases to trimming and J lost 6 bases, with 9 bases between them. Combining the CDR3 with reference TRBV7-2 and TRBJ2-3 gives the whole variable domain GAGVSQSPSNKVTEKGKDVELRCDPISGHTALYWYRQSLGQGLEFLIYFQGNSAPDKSGLPSDRFSAERTGGSVSTLTIQRTQQEDSAVYLCASSADFDTQYFGPGTRLTVL.